This is a list of T cell receptor beta chains from one sample in a study of cytomegalovirus exposure and HLA in healthy donors. TCRdb's table, derived via immunoSEQ multiplex PCR, lists solely in-frame clones and lacks some. The sample consists of 45,000 to 65,000 clones, 55% to 80% of them appearing once. Material: PBMCs. Receptor source: a woman aged 50 to 65 in good health and CMV-seropositive. The CDR3 runs from the conserved cysteine through the conserved F or W. The D gene is left open where the match is weak. Size is stated for part of the rows, as once, few or many counts, or as a class when the clone is expanded.

J gene: TRBJ2-1; clone size: -; D gene: TRBD2; V gene: TRBV27; CDR3 DNA: TGTGCCAGCAGCGTATGGGACCCGACTAGCGGGACCCTTCTCTCCTACAATGAGCAGTTCTTC; CDR3 protein: CASSVWDPTSGTLLSYNEQFF
J gene: TRBJ2-1; clone size: few; D gene: TRBD2; V gene: TRBV4-2; CDR3 DNA: TGTGCCAGCAGCCAAACGACTAGCGGCTACAATGAGCAGTTCTTC; CDR3 protein: CASSQTTSGYNEQFF
J gene: TRBJ1-6; clone size: -; D gene: -; V gene: TRBV5-1; CDR3 DNA: TGCGCCAGCAGCTTGGGCCAGAAAAATTCACCCCTCCACTTT; CDR3 protein: CASSLGQKNSPLHF
J gene: TRBJ1-5; clone size: -; D gene: TRBD1; V gene: TRBV7-8; CDR3 DNA: TGTGCCAGCAGCTCGCCGGGACAGGGGGCGAATCAGCCCCAGCATTTT; CDR3 protein: CASSSPGQGANQPQHF
J gene: TRBJ1-5; clone size: -; D gene: -; V gene: TRBV10-2; CDR3 DNA: TGCGCCAGCAGTGACCACCCGGGGGATAGCAATCAGCCCCAGCATTTT; CDR3 protein: CASSDHPGDSNQPQHF
J gene: TRBJ1-4; clone size: -; D gene: -; V gene: TRBV2; CDR3 DNA: TGTGCCAGCAGTGTCGTTGAAAAACTGTTTTTT; CDR3 protein: CASSVVEKLFF
J gene: TRBJ2-7; clone size: once; D gene: -; V gene: TRBV28; CDR3 DNA: TGTGCCAGCACCCCGGGAAAGGCTAGAGGGAGCGAGCAGTACTTC; CDR3 protein: CASTPGKARGSEQYF
J gene: TRBJ2-7; clone size: -; D gene: -; V gene: TRBV29-1; CDR3 DNA: TGCAGCACCACAGGCGATTACTCTGGCGAGCAGTACTTC; CDR3 protein: CSTTGDYSGEQYF
J gene: TRBJ2-7; clone size: -; D gene: -; V gene: TRBV2; CDR3 DNA: TGTGCCAGCAAAGTGGGGGGATACTCCTACGAGCAGTACTTC; CDR3 protein: CASKVGGYSYEQYF
J gene: TRBJ2-7; clone size: -; D gene: -; V gene: TRBV28; CDR3 DNA: TGTGCCAGCTCCCCTGGAGGGTCCCCCTCCTACGAGCAGTACTTC; CDR3 protein: CASSPGGSPSYEQYF
J gene: TRBJ2-7; clone size: -; D gene: -; V gene: TRBV18; CDR3 DNA: TGTGCCAGCTCACTCGGACAAGGCTCCTACGAGCAGTACTTC; CDR3 protein: CASSLGQGSYEQYF
J gene: TRBJ1-3; clone size: -; D gene: -; V gene: TRBV14; CDR3 DNA: TGTGCCAGCAGCCAAGACCCGGGAGGGAAGAGAAACACCATATATTTT; CDR3 protein: CASSQDPGGKRNTIYF
J gene: TRBJ1-2; clone size: -; D gene: -; V gene: TRBV27; CDR3 DNA: TGTGCCAGCAGTCCCCAGGGTTTCTTCGGCTACACCTTC; CDR3 protein: CASSPQGFFGYTF
J gene: TRBJ2-7; clone size: -; D gene: -; V gene: TRBV6-5; CDR3 DNA: TGTGCCAGCAGTTACTTTTCAGGGTTGGGAAACGAGCAGTACTTC; CDR3 protein: CASSYFSGLGNEQYF
J gene: TRBJ1-2; clone size: few; D gene: TRBD1; V gene: TRBV6-1; CDR3 DNA: TGTGCCAGCAGTGAAGCCAGGGGGAGCTATGGCTACACCTTC; CDR3 protein: CASSEARGSYGYTF
J gene: TRBJ2-5; clone size: -; D gene: TRBD2; V gene: TRBV28; CDR3 DNA: TGTGCCAGCAGTTTAATAACTAGCGGGAGTCGGGAGACCCAGTACTTC; CDR3 protein: CASSLITSGSRETQYF
J gene: TRBJ1-2; clone size: once; D gene: -; V gene: TRBV11-2; CDR3 DNA: TGTGCCAGCAGCTTAAACAGGGTCGTATATGAGGGCTACACCTTC; CDR3 protein: CASSLNRVVYEGYTF
J gene: TRBJ2-3; clone size: -; D gene: TRBD2; V gene: TRBV18; CDR3 DNA: TGTGCCAGCTCACCAAGGGCCCGACTAGCGGCTTTTTCGGATACGCAGTATTTT; CDR3 protein: CASSPRARLAAFSDTQYF
J gene: TRBJ2-7; clone size: once; D gene: -; V gene: TRBV5-4; CDR3 DNA: TGTGCCAGCAGCCCCGACTTGCGGGGAGCTAGCGAGCAGTACTTC; CDR3 protein: CASSPDLRGASEQYF
J gene: TRBJ2-1; clone size: few; D gene: TRBD2; V gene: TRBV6-5; CDR3 DNA: TGTGCCAGCAGTTACACTAGCGGGAGGTATAATGAGCAGTTCTTC; CDR3 protein: CASSYTSGRYNEQFF
J gene: TRBJ1-5; clone size: -; D gene: -; V gene: TRBV5-6; CDR3 DNA: TGTGCCAGCAGCTTGGGCGGGCTCGGGCAGCCCCAGCATTTT; CDR3 protein: CASSLGGLGQPQHF
J gene: TRBJ2-3; clone size: -; D gene: TRBD2; V gene: TRBV19; CDR3 DNA: TGTGCCAGTAAGCCCAGCGGGAGGCGAGGGGGGACAGATACGCAGTATTTT; CDR3 protein: CASKPSGRRGGTDTQYF
J gene: TRBJ1-2; clone size: once; D gene: -; V gene: TRBV5-5; CDR3 DNA: TGTGCCAGCAGCGTGACAGTGAACTATGGCTACACCTTC; CDR3 protein: CASSVTVNYGYTF
J gene: TRBJ2-2; clone size: few; D gene: -; V gene: TRBV5-1; CDR3 DNA: TGCGCCAGCAGTAGATTAGACGGGGGAACCGGGGAGCTGTTTTTT; CDR3 protein: CASSRLDGGTGELFF
J gene: TRBJ2-1; clone size: -; D gene: -; V gene: TRBV18; CDR3 DNA: TGTGCCAGCTCACCCGGTGGCGACAAATACAATGAGCAGTTCTTC; CDR3 protein: CASSPGGDKYNEQFF
J gene: TRBJ2-5; clone size: once; D gene: -; V gene: TRBV7-9; CDR3 DNA: TGTGCCAGCAGCCTGACTAGTGTTTCACCCCAGTACTTC; CDR3 protein: CASSLTSVSPQYF
J gene: TRBJ1-2; clone size: -; D gene: TRBD1; V gene: TRBV28; CDR3 DNA: TGTGCCAGCAGTTTATCACTTGTGGGACAGAGGGGATCGCGGGGCTACACCTTC; CDR3 protein: CASSLSLVGQRGSRGYTF
J gene: TRBJ1-3; clone size: -; D gene: TRBD1; V gene: TRBV27; CDR3 DNA: TGTGCCAGCAGCCCCTGGGGACAGGGTATTTCTGGAAACACCATATATTTT; CDR3 protein: CASSPWGQGISGNTIYF
J gene: TRBJ1-2; clone size: -; D gene: TRBD1; V gene: TRBV19; CDR3 DNA: TGTGCCAGTAGCCCAGACAGGGCTTTTGGCTACACCTTC; CDR3 protein: CASSPDRAFGYTF
J gene: TRBJ1-6; clone size: -; D gene: -; V gene: TRBV6-5; CDR3 DNA: TGTGCCATCGCGGACTCCTCTTCCTCACCCCTCCACTTT; CDR3 protein: CAIADSSSSPLHF
J gene: TRBJ2-5; clone size: -; D gene: -; V gene: TRBV5-6; CDR3 DNA: TGTGCCAGCAGCTTGGGTCCCGGAGGAGAGACCCAGTACTTC; CDR3 protein: CASSLGPGGETQYF
J gene: TRBJ1-2; clone size: -; D gene: -; V gene: TRBV7-9; CDR3 DNA: TGTGCCAGCGGGATCCAGGGTATCTATGGCTACACCTTC; CDR3 protein: CASGIQGIYGYTF
J gene: TRBJ1-6; clone size: once; D gene: -; V gene: TRBV27; CDR3 DNA: TGTGCCAGCAGACCTCGACAGGCGAATTCACCCCTCCACTTT; CDR3 protein: CASRPRQANSPLHF
J gene: TRBJ2-6; clone size: -; D gene: TRBD1; V gene: TRBV13; CDR3 DNA: TGTGCCAGCAGTGGGACGCGGACAGGGGTAGGGGCCAACGTCCTGACTTTC; CDR3 protein: CASSGTRTGVGANVLTF
J gene: TRBJ2-7; clone size: -; D gene: TRBD2; V gene: TRBV28; CDR3 DNA: TGTGCCAGCAGTTTTATTTCTAGCGGTCCTGAGCAGTACTTC; CDR3 protein: CASSFISSGPEQYF
J gene: TRBJ1-1; clone size: -; D gene: TRBD1; V gene: TRBV7-6; CDR3 DNA: TGTGCCAGCAGCTCGGGACAGGGATTGAACACTGAAGCTTTCTTT; CDR3 protein: CASSSGQGLNTEAFF
J gene: TRBJ1-1; clone size: -; D gene: TRBD1; V gene: TRBV30; CDR3 DNA: TGTGCCTGGAAACCTGACAGGGGCGGTGAAGCTTTCTTT; CDR3 protein: CAWKPDRGGEAFF
J gene: TRBJ1-1; clone size: -; D gene: -; V gene: TRBV27; CDR3 DNA: TGTGCCAGCAGTTACGACCGGGGGACTGAAGCTTTCTTT; CDR3 protein: CASSYDRGTEAFF
J gene: TRBJ1-6; clone size: -; D gene: -; V gene: TRBV4-3; CDR3 DNA: TGCGCCAGCAGCCAAGAGGGGAGGGCAGAAGGGTCACCCCTCCACTTT; CDR3 protein: CASSQEGRAEGSPLHF
J gene: TRBJ1-4; clone size: -; D gene: -; V gene: TRBV14; CDR3 DNA: TGTGCCAGCAGTCCACGAGGGTATCCGGTAAAACTGTTTTTT; CDR3 protein: CASSPRGYPVKLFF
J gene: TRBJ1-5; clone size: once; D gene: TRBD1; V gene: TRBV7-9; CDR3 DNA: TGTGCCAGCAGCTCGGGACAGGGATATCAGCCCCAGCATTTT; CDR3 protein: CASSSGQGYQPQHF
J gene: TRBJ2-2; clone size: -; D gene: TRBD2; V gene: TRBV5-1; CDR3 DNA: TGCGCCAGCAGCTCTTCAGCGGGACTAGCGGGAAGCGAGCTGTTTTTT; CDR3 protein: CASSSSAGLAGSELFF
J gene: TRBJ2-3; clone size: once; D gene: -; V gene: TRBV4-3; CDR3 DNA: TGCGCCAGCAGCCAAGAGAGGAGAGATACGCAGTATTTT; CDR3 protein: CASSQERRDTQYF
J gene: TRBJ1-1; clone size: -; D gene: -; V gene: TRBV28; CDR3 DNA: TGTGCCAGCACAGAAACGGGAAATCTGAACACTGAAGCTTTCTTT; CDR3 protein: CASTETGNLNTEAFF
J gene: TRBJ1-2; clone size: -; D gene: TRBD1; V gene: TRBV5-1; CDR3 DNA: TGCGCCAGCAGCTTGACAGGGGAGCTCTTCTATGGCTACACCTTC; CDR3 protein: CASSLTGELFYGYTF
J gene: TRBJ1-4; clone size: few; D gene: TRBD1; V gene: TRBV6-1; CDR3 DNA: TGTGCCAGCAGTGAAGGCCCGGACAGGGGCGGTGAAAAACTGTTTTTT; CDR3 protein: CASSEGPDRGGEKLFF
J gene: TRBJ2-3; clone size: once; D gene: TRBD2; V gene: TRBV11-2; CDR3 DNA: TGTGCCAGCACCATCCGGACTAGCGGGAAGGGCACAGATACGCAGTATTTT; CDR3 protein: CASTIRTSGKGTDTQYF
J gene: TRBJ1-1; clone size: -; D gene: -; V gene: TRBV19; CDR3 DNA: TGTGCCAGTAGTCGCGGGGGGGGGATTCTCGGCACTGAAGCTTTCTTT; CDR3 protein: CASSRGGGILGTEAFF
J gene: TRBJ1-2; clone size: -; D gene: -; V gene: TRBV29-1; CDR3 DNA: TGCAGCGTTGGGTCAGGGGTCATGGGAAGCGGCTACACCTTC; CDR3 protein: CSVGSGVMGSGYTF